This is a list of T cell receptor beta chains from one sample in a study of identical twins. A single record per CDR3 protein comes from TCRdb applying MiXCR to the 5' RACE reads. The data show about 530,000 distinct CDR3 sequences, over 12% seen once. This same sample was also part of a study on yellow fever vaccine responses in identical twins.

Input material: CD4+ T cells sorted from blood. The receptors come from a woman aged 18-29 years in good health. Both conserved end residues are part of each CDR3. A D gene is named only where the DNA matches it firmly. Not every row has a clone size; where given, it reads once, few, many or a size class.

TRBJ2-1 - TRBV3-1 few 15 CASSLRPPAGNEQFF TGTGCCAGCAGCCTCCGACCCCCCGCGGGCAATGAGCAGTTCTTC
TRBJ2-3 TRBD2 TRBV27 few 16 CASRRLAGRGTDTQYF TGTGCCAGCAGAAGACTAGCGGGGCGGGGCACAGATACGCAGTATTTT
TRBJ1-3 - TRBV6-5 few 14 CASSYSTDGNTIYF TGTGCCAGCAGTTACTCGACCGACGGAAACACCATATATTTT
TRBJ2-3 TRBD1 TRBV15 - 15 CATSSRTGFSDTQYF TGTGCCACCAGCAGTAGGACAGGGTTTTCAGATACGCAGTATTTT
TRBJ2-7 TRBD2 TRBV28 - 15 CASSLLLAGAKEQYF TGTGCCAGCAGCCTGCTACTAGCGGGAGCGAAGGAGCAGTACTTC
TRBJ2-2 - TRBV7-8 many 16 CASRTASAGTGGELFF TGTGCCAGCAGGACCGCGTCCGCGGGAACGGGCGGGGAGCTGTTTTTT
TRBJ2-5 - TRBV4-1 - 14 CASSQDRWEETQYF TGCGCCAGCAGCCAAGATCGATGGGAAGAGACCCAGTACTTC
TRBJ1-1 - TRBV6-5 few 14 CASSYSTGWTEAFF TGTGCCAGCAGTTACTCTACGGGGTGGACTGAAGCTTTCTTT
TRBJ1-4 - TRBV7-6 many 16 CASSLGSGATNEKLFF TGTGCCAGCAGCCTTGGTTCCGGTGCAACTAATGAAAAACTGTTTTTT
TRBJ1-1 - TRBV11-2 - 14 CASSLGDSGYEAFF TGTGCCAGCAGCTTAGGAGATTCTGGGTATGAAGCTTTCTTT
TRBJ2-1 TRBD2 TRBV29-1 few 15 CSVEGEGLGYNEQFF TGCAGCGTTGAAGGGGAGGGGCTAGGTTACAATGAGCAGTTCTTC
TRBJ2-5 - TRBV14 few 13 CASSQVWQETQYF TGTGCCAGCAGCCAAGTATGGCAAGAGACCCAGTACTTC
TRBJ1-6 - TRBV20-1 - 14 CSARTGNNNSPLHF TGCAGTGCCCGGACGGGGAATAATAATTCACCCCTCCACTTT
TRBJ2-3 - TRBV20-1 - 16 CSARGGTPGGTDTQYF TGCAGTGCTAGAGGGGGGACCCCCGGCGGCACAGATACGCAGTATTTT
TRBJ2-6 - TRBV6-1 - 15 CATAGLNSGANVLTF TGTGCCACCGCAGGTCTAAACTCTGGGGCCAACGTCCTGACTTTC
TRBJ1-5 - TRBV10-3 - 13 CAISENSNQPQHF TGTGCCATCAGCGAAAATAGCAATCAGCCCCAGCATTTT
TRBJ2-7 - TRBV12-3/TRBV12-4 few 19 CASSPLPSQKLTSSYEQYF TGTGCCAGCAGTCCCCTCCCTTCGCAGAAACTTACCAGCTCCTACGAGCAGTACTTC
TRBJ1-1 - TRBV10-3 - 12 CAISPQGRGAFF TGTGCCATCAGCCCACAGGGCCGGGGGGCTTTCTTT
TRBJ2-3 TRBD2 TRBV5-1 - 17 CASSLVSSGTSTDTQYF TGCGCCAGCAGCTTGGTGTCTAGCGGGACTAGCACAGATACGCAGTATTTT
TRBJ1-1 - TRBV4-1 - 15 CASSQDPRGGTEAFF TGCGCCAGCAGCCAAGATCCCAGGGGTGGTACTGAAGCTTTCTTT
TRBJ1-5 - TRBV10-3 few 14 CAIRDTWFNQPQHF TGTGCCATCAGGGACACATGGTTCAATCAGCCCCAGCATTTT
TRBJ2-4 - TRBV7-2 few 13 CASSGAAKNIQYF TGTGCCAGCAGCGGGGCAGCCAAAAACATTCAGTACTTC
TRBJ1-1 - TRBV27 few 12 CAIPGVNTEAFF TGTGCCATCCCGGGGGTGAACACTGAAGCTTTCTTT
TRBJ2-7 - TRBV27 - 14 CASSWSQGGYEQYF TGTGCCAGCAGTTGGAGCCAGGGAGGCTACGAGCAGTACTTC